The next 3 T cell receptor beta chains were all read from a single sample in a study of human T cells and chemical hapten exposure (dated by TCRdb to about 2021). Libraries were made using RACE. The sample was run on a NextSeq 500. Using fastp at Q25 and MiXCR, TCRdb reprocessed the public reads and kept productive beta chains. Each CDR3 protein appears once, grouped with its most common genes and DNA. For this sample there are approximately 52,000 distinct CDR3 sequences; 11% appear just once. Under 2% of the sample goes to the ten largest clones. What the time point label conveys for this sample: patch test 1, 2 weeks after DPC sensitization. The treatment or condition label, read with the paper, signifies: therapeutic diphenylcyclopropenone sensitization with weekly scalp DPC. Unfractionated whole blood was collected in Tempus Blood RNA tubes, and total RNA was extracted from that blood. Sequenced material: whole blood, taken in connection with sensitization to the hapten diphenylcyclopropenone (DPC). The source of these receptors is a woman aged 40 to 55 with alopecia areata. Some clones in this sample may be carry-over from other donors' samples.

This clonotype was detected many times. V usage is TRBV29-1 and J usage is TRBJ1-4; perhaps TRBD1 as D (5 bases). Germline V gene data show CDR1 as SQVTM and CDR2 as ANQGSEA. This CDR3 spans 13 amino acids. The V and J ends lost 2 bases and 8 bases respectively, with 12 bases between them. CDR3 in amino acids: CSVEIGAQEKLFF. CDR3 sequence (DNA): TGCAGCGTTGAAATCGGGGCTCAGGAAAAACTGTTTTTT.

The chain uses TRBV5-1 and TRBJ2-5; the match to TRBD1 covers 8 bases. Germline V gene data show CDR1 as SGHRS and CDR2 as YFSETQ. The trim removed 4 bases at V and 2 bases at J, leaving 7 bases unmatched. CDR3 length: 15 amino acids. The CDR3 DNA sequence: TGCGCCAGCAGCCCATCGACAGGGGCTCAAGAGACCCAGTACTTC. This encodes CASSPSTGAQETQYF.

This clonotype has just a few counts. This CDR3 fails to terminate in the conserved phenylalanine or tryptophan, so it likely reflects a read error. The DNA for the CDR3 is TGTGCCAGCCGAGCGGGGGATCACAATGAGCAGTTCTTA. It specifies CASRAGDHNEQFL. The V gene is TRBV28, the J gene TRBJ2-1; 8 bases match TRBD2. This CDR3 has 13 residues. In germline, CDR1 is MDHEN, CDR2 SYDVKM. V trimming: 8 bases; J trimming: 5 bases; junction bases outside the gene matches: 5.